The clone carrying this T cell receptor beta chain was observed at least ten times. What it binds is not known. Amplification yielded TCR beta CDR3 regions, with RNA transcripts as the source. Using the HTBI primer set, a first-round RT-PCR was run on the TCR CDR3. MiXCR, applied by TCRdb to the multiplex PCR reads, yields one record per CDR3 protein. The sample gives 300,000 to 450,000 distinct CDR3 sequences, roughly 15% of which show up once; around a fifth is in the top ten. The sample comes from a study of T cells in Graves' hyperthyroidism and ophthalmopathy. The study, taken as a whole, reports: Among clonotypes expanded in thyroid above 0.001, most were also found in blood.

The CDR3 runs 13 residues. Germline assignment: CDR1 DFQATT and CDR2 SNEGSKA (reference sequence). Trimming removed 6 bases from V and 4 bases from J, with 15 bases in between. This chain joins TRBV20-1 and TRBJ2-5; TRBD1 is a possible D gene (5 bases). Specimen: blood. The TCR sequence derives from a woman aged 25 to 39 with Graves' ophthalmopathy. CDR3 protein: CSAAQGDGETQYF. The CDR3 region has the DNA TGCAGTGCCGCGCAAGGGGATGGAGAGACCCAGTACTTC.